This T cell receptor (beta chain) was recorded in a study of blood T cell repertoires in COVID-19. The wider study: T cells, B-cell-depleted T cells, or PBMCs supplied cDNA or gDNA.

Some clones are missing from TCRdb's copy, which holds only in-frame ones; the method was immunoSEQ multiplex PCR. The sample has roughly 330,000 clones; 80% to 90% are singletons. The germline gives CDR1 MDHEN, CDR2 SYDVKM. V was pared by 7 bases and J by 4 bases, with 11 bases of the junction left unmatched. The CDR3 runs 15 residues. Recovery among Cohort 3 donors was established by two negative PCRs, clearance, or symptom resolution. The sample consisted of PBMCs or T cells enriched from blood (not recorded which). V is TRBV28 and J is TRBJ2-7; the match to TRBD1 covers 9 bases. The receptor was isolated from a man aged 25 to 40 who had recovered from COVID-19. DNA of the CDR3: TGTGCCAGCACCGGGGGACAGGGTGGAATGTACGAGCAGTACTTC. It codes for CASTGGQGGMYEQYF. The variable domain in full, with the rest retrieved from reference TRBV28 and TRBJ2-7, is DVKVTQSSRYLVKRTGEKVFLECVQDMDHENMFWYRQDPGLGLRLIYFSYDVKMKEKGDIPEGYSVSREKKERFSLILESASTNQTSMYLCASTGGQGGMYEQYFGPGTRLTVT.